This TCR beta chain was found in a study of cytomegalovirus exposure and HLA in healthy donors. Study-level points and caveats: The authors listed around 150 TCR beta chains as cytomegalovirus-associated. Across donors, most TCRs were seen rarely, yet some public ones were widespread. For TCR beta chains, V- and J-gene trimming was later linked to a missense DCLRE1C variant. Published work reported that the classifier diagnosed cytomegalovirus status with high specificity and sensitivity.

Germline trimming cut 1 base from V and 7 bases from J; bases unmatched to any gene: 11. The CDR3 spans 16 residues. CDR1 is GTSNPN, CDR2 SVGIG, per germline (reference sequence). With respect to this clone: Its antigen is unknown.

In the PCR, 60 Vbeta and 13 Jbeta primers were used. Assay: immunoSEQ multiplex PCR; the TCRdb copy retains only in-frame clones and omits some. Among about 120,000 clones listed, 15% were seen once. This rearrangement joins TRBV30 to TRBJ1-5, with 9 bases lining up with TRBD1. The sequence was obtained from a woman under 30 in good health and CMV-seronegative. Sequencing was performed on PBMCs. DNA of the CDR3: TGTGCCTGGAGTGGAGCACAGGGGGCGATTAGGCAGCCCCAGCATTTT. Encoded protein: CAWSGAQGAIRQPQHF.